Listed here are 9 T cell receptor beta chains from one sample, sequenced in a study of blood T cell repertoires in COVID-19. Sequencing was performed with immunoSEQ multiplex PCR; in TCRdb, only in-frame clones are kept and a portion is missing. The table has about 300,000 clones, roughly 87% seen once; the top ten hold 13%. What was sequenced was peripheral blood. The receptors come from a human donor in a cohort sampled during active COVID-19.

This chain links TRBV4-3 with TRBJ1-1; 8 bases fit TRBD1. CDR3 length equals 13 residues. The junction had 3 bases not matched to a gene; V was cut back by 6 bases and J by 3 bases. CDR1 and CDR2 from the germline V gene are LGHNA and YSLEER. The CDR3 nucleotides read TGCGCCAGCAGGGACAGGGAGGACACTGAAGCTTTCTTT. Translated: CASRDREDTEAFF.

This sequence joins TRBV4-3 and TRBJ2-5, with D perhaps TRBD2 (6 bases). The germline V gene has CDR1 LGHNA and CDR2 YSLEER. The length of the CDR3 is 13 residues. Between the trimmed V and J ends, which lost 4 bases and 5 bases, there was a span of 11 bases. In DNA form, the CDR3 reads TGCGCCAGCAGCCCGGACCGGGGGGAGACCCAGTACTTC. Encoded protein: CASSPDRGETQYF.

This chain links TRBV20-1 with TRBJ2-7; D is uncertain. The CDR3 covers 13 residues. Trimming removed 3 bases at V and 2 bases at J, with 11 bases between. The V gene's germline CDR1 is DFQATT and CDR2 SNEGSKA (reference sequence). The CDR3 nucleotides read TGCAGTGCTAGTGGGCCCGATGCCTACGAGCAGTACTTC. As protein: CSASGPDAYEQYF.

The rearrangement links TRBV19 to TRBJ1-5; 10 bases fit TRBD1. This CDR3 comprises 19 residues. After removal of 0 bases from V and 1 base from J, the junction contained 9 bases not matched to a gene. CDR1 is LNHDA and CDR2 is SQIVND in the germline V gene (reference sequence). Here the CDR3 DNA reads TGTGCCAGTAGTATAGAAGGGACAGGGGCGTTTACAAGCAATCAGCCCCAGCATTTT. Its translation: CASSIEGTGAFTSNQPQHF.

This chain uses TRBV5-6 with TRBJ2-5; D unresolved. The CDR3 spans 13 residues. CDR1 and CDR2 (germline): SGHDT, YYEEEE. With 6 bases removed from V and 1 base from J, the gap between germline ends came to 10 bases. CDR3 nucleotide sequence: TGTGCCAGCACTGGGCATCGCCAAGAGACCCAGTACTTC. This sequence encodes CASTGHRQETQYF. Full variable domain (missing parts from reference TRBV5-6 and TRBJ2-5): DAGVTQSPTHLIKTRGQQVTLRCSPKSGHDTVSWYQQALGQGPQFIFQYYEEEERQRGNFPDRFSGHQFPNYSSELNVNALLLGDSALYLCASTGHRQETQYFGPGTRLLVL.

This chain links TRBV7-5 with TRBJ2-4; TRBD2, as called in the table, went unchecked against the DNA. TRBV7-5 is designated a pseudogene. This CDR3 spans 15 amino acids. The CDR3 loop is CARSSRVTFKNIQYF. The CDR3 nucleotides read TGTGCCAGAAGTTCTCGGGTCACCTTCAAAAACATTCAGTACTTC.

The chain has TRBV7-2 and TRBJ2-5; 12 bases are shared with TRBD1. There are 15 residues in the CDR3. Trimming cost V 4 bases and J 5 bases; bases outside gene matches: 5. In germline, CDR1 is SGHTA, CDR2 FQGNSA. The CDR3: CASSSAGTGGETQYF. In DNA, the CDR3 is TGTGCCAGCAGCTCGGCCGGGACAGGGGGCGAGACCCAGTACTTC.

This clone was detected a few times. V and J are TRBV6-5 and TRBJ2-6; no clear D. This CDR3 spans 14 amino acids. Trimming shortened V by 4 bases and J by 4 bases, and 8 bases separated the two germline ends. Looked up from germline, CDR1 is MNHEY and CDR2 is SVGAGI. The CDR3 nucleotides read TGTGCCAGCAGTTCCCTGGCCGGGGCCAACGTCCTGACTTTC. Translating gives CASSSLAGANVLTF.

This clone was detected once. The chain links TRBV27 to TRBJ1-6; TRBD1 might be the D (6 bases). Germline V gives CDR1 MNHEY, CDR2 SMNVEV (reference sequence). V was shortened by 5 bases and J by 8 bases, with 10 bases between the two germline ends. The CDR3 has 13 residues. CDR3 residues: CASSIRQDSPLHF. CDR3 sequence (DNA): TGTGCCAGCAGTATACGACAGGATTCACCCCTCCACTTT.